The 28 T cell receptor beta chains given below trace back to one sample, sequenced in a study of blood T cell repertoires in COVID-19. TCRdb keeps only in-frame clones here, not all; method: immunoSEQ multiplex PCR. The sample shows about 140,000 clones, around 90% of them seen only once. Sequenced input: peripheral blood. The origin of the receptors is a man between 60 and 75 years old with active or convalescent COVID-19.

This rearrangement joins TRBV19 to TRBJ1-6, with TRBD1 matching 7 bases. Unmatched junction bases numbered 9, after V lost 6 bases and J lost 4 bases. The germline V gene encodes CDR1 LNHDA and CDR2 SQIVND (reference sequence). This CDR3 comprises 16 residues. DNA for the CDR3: TGTGCCAGTAGCCCCGGGACAGACCGATATAATTCACCCCTCCACTTT. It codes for CASSPGTDRYNSPLHF. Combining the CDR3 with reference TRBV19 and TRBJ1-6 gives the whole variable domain DGGITQSPKYLFRKEGQNVTLSCEQNLNHDAMYWYRQDPGQGLRLIYYSQIVNDFQKGDIAEGYSVSREKKESFPLTVTSAQKNPTAFYLCASSPGTDRYNSPLHFGNGTRLTVT.

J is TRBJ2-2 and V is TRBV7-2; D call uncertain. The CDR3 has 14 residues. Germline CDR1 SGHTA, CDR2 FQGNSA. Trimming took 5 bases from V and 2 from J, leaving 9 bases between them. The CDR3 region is CASSQLINTGELFF. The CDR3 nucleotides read TGTGCCAGCAGCCAACTCATAAACACCGGGGAGCTGTTTTTT.

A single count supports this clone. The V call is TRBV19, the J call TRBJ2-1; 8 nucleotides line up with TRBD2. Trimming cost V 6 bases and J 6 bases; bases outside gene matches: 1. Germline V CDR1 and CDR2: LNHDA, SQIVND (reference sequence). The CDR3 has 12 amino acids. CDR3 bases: TGTGCCAGTAGCGGGAGGGCCAATGAGCAGTTCTTC. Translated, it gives CASSGRANEQFF.

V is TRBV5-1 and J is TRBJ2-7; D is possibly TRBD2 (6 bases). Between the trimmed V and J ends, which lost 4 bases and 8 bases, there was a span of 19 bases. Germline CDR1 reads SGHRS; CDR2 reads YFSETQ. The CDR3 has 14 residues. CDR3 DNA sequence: TGCGCCAGCAGCGCCCCGGGGGTAGGTGATCAGCAGTACTTC. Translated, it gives CASSAPGVGDQQYF.

The CDR3 DNA reads TGTGCCAGTAGTCCGGGACTAGCGGGAGGTGCCTACGAGCAGTACTTC. This codes for CASSPGLAGGAYEQYF. The chain recombines TRBV19 with TRBJ2-7, with TRBD2 matching over 15 bases. J was trimmed by 2 bases and V by 5 bases; bases with no gene match: 4. CDR3 length equals 16 residues. The germline V gene has CDR1 LNHDA and CDR2 SQIVND (reference sequence). Supplemented by reference TRBV19 and TRBJ2-7, the full variable domain reads DGGITQSPKYLFRKEGQNVTLSCEQNLNHDAMYWYRQDPGQGLRLIYYSQIVNDFQKGDIAEGYSVSREKKESFPLTVTSAQKNPTAFYLCASSPGLAGGAYEQYFGPGTRLTVT.

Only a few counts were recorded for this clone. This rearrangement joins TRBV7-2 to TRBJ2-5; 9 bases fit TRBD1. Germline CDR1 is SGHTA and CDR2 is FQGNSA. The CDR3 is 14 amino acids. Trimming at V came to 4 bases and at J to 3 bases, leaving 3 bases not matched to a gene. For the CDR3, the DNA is TGTGCCAGCAGCTACGGGACAGGGAAAGAGACCCAGTACTTC. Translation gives CASSYGTGKETQYF.

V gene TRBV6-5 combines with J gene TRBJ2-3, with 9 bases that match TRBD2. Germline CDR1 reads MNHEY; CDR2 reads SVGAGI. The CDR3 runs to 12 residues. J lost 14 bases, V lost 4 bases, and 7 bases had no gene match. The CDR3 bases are TGTGCCAGCAGTTCACCGGGACTAGCTATGTATTTT. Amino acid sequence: CASSSPGLAMYF.

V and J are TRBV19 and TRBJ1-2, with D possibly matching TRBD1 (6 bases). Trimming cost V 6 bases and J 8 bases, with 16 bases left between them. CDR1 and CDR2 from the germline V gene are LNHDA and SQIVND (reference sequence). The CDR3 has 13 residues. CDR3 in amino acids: CASRPSGGLGYTF. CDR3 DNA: TGTGCCAGTAGGCCGTCGGGGGGCCTGGGCTACACCTTC.

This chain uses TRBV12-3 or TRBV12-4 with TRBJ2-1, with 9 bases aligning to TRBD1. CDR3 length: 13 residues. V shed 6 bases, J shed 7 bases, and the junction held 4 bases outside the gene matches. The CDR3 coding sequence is TGTGCCAGCAGGGGGACAGGGTCGAATGAGCAGTTCTTC. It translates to CASRGTGSNEQFF.

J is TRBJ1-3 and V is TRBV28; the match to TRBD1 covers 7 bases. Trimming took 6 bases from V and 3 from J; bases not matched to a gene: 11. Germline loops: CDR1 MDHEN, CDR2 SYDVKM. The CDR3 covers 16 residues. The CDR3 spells CASRHTSGGYGNTIYF. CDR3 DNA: TGTGCCAGCAGGCACACCTCAGGGGGTTATGGAAACACCATATATTTT.

Written as DNA, the CDR3 is TGCGCCAGCAGCCGAACAGACCTATTAGCCAAAAACATTCAGTACTTC. It translates to CASSRTDLLAKNIQYF. This chain joins TRBV5-1 and TRBJ2-4; D remains unclear. There are 16 residues in the CDR3. Trimming took off 4 bases at V and 0 bases at J, with 14 bases between the two ends. Germline V CDR1 and CDR2: SGHRS, YFSETQ. The full variable domain, in which reference TRBV5-1 and TRBJ2-4 provide the parts outside the CDR3, is KAGVTQTPRYLIKTRGQQVTLSCSPISGHRSVSWYQQTPGQGLQFLFEYFSETQRNKGNFPGRFSGRQFSNSRSEMNVSTLELGDSALYLCASSRTDLLAKNIQYFGAGTRLSVL.

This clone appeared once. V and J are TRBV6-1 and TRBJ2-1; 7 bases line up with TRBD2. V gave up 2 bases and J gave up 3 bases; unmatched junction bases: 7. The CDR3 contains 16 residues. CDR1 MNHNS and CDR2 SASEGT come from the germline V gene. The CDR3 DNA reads TGTGCCAGCAGTGAAATTGGACTAGGGGTCTACAATGAGCAGTTCTTC. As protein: CASSEIGLGVYNEQFF.

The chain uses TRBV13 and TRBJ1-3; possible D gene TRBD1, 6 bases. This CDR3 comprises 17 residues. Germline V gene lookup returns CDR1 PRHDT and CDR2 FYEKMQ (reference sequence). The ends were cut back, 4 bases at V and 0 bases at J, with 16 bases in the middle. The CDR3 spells CASSSLNRAASGNTIYF. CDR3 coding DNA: TGTGCCAGCAGCTCCTTAAACAGGGCCGCCTCTGGAAACACCATATATTTT.

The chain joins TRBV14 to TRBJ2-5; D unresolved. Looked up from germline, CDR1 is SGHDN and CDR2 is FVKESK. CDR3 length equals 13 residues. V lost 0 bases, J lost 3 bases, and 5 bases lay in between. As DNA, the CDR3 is TGTGCCAGCAGCCAAGAGCCAGAAGAGACCCAGTACTTC. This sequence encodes CASSQEPEETQYF.

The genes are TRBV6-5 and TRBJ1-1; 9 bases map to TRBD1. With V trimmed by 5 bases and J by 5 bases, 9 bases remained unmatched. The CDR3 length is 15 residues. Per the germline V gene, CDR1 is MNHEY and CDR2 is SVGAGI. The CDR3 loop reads CASSTPGQGGTEAFF. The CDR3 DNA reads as TGTGCCAGCAGTACTCCGGGACAGGGAGGAACTGAAGCTTTCTTT.

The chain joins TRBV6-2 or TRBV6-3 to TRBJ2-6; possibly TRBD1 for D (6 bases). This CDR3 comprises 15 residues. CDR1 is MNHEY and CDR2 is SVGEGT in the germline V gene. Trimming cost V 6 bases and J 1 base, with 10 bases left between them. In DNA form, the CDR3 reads TGTGCCAGCAGCTTACAGGGATCTGGGGCCAACGTCCTGACTTTC. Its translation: CASSLQGSGANVLTF.

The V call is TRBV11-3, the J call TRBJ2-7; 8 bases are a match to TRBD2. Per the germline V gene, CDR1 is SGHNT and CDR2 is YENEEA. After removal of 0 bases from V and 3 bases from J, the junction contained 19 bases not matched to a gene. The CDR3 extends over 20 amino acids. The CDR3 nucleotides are TGTGCCAGCAGCTTAGACCCACCCCTTACTAGCGGCGAATGGGACTACGAGCAGTACTTC. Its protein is CASSLDPPLTSGEWDYEQYF.

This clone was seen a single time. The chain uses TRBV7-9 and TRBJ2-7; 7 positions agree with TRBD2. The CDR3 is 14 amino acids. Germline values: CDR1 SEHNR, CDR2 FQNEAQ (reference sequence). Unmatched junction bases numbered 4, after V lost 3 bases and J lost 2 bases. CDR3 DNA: TGTGCCAGCAGCTTTGGGACTAACCCCTACGAGCAGTACTTC. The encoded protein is CASSFGTNPYEQYF.

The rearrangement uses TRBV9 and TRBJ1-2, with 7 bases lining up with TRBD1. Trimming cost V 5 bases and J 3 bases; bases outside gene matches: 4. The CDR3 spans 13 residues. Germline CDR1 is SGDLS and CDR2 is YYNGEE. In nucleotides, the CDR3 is TGTGCCAGCAGGTCGACAGGGTACTATGGCTACACCTTC. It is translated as CASRSTGYYGYTF. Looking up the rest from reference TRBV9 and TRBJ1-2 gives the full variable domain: DSGVTQTPKHLITATGQRVTLRCSPRSGDLSVYWYQQSLDQGLQFLIQYYNGEERAKGNILERFSAQQFPDLHSELNLSSLELGDSALYFCASRSTGYYGYTFGSGTRLTVV.

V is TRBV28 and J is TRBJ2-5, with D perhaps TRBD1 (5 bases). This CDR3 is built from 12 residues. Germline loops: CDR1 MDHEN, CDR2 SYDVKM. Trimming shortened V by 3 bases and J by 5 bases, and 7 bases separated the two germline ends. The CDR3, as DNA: TGTGCCAGCAGTTTCAGGGTGGAGACCCAGTACTTC. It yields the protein CASSFRVETQYF.

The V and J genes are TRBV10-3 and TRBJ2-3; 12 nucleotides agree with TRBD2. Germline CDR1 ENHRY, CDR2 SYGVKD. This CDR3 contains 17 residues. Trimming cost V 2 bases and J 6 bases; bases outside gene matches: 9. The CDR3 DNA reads TGTGCCATCAGTGAGGGGAGACTAGCGGGAGCATCCGATACGCAGTATTTT. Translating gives CAISEGRLAGASDTQYF.

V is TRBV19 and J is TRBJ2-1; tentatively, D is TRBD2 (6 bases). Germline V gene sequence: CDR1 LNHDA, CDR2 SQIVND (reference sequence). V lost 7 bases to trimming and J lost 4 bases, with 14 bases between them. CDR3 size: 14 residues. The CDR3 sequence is CASIAGTPYNEQFF. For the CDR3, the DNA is TGTGCCAGTATTGCCGGGACTCCTTACAATGAGCAGTTCTTC.

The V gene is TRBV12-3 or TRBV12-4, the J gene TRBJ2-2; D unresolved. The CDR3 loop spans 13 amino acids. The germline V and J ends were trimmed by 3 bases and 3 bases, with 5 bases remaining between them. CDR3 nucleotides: TGTGCCAGCAGTTTCACTGACACCGGGGAGCTGTTTTTT. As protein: CASSFTDTGELFF.

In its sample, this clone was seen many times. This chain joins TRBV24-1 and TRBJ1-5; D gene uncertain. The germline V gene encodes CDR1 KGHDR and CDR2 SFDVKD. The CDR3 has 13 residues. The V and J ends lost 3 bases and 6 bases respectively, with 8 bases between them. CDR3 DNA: TGTGCCACCAGTGATCGCACTCGTCAGCCCCAGCATTTT. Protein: CATSDRTRQPQHF.

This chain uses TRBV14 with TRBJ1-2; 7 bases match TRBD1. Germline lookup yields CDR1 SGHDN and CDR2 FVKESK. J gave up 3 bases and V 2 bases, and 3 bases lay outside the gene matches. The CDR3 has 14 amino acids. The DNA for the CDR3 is TGTGCCAGCAGCCAACGCAGGGGGGACTATGGCTACACCTTC. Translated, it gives CASSQRRGDYGYTF.

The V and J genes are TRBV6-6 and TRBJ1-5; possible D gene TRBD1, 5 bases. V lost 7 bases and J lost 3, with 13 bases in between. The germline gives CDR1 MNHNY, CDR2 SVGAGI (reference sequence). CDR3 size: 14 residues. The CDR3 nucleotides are TGTGCCAGCATGAAAGGACACCCCAATCAGCCCCAGCATTTT. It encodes CASMKGHPNQPQHF.

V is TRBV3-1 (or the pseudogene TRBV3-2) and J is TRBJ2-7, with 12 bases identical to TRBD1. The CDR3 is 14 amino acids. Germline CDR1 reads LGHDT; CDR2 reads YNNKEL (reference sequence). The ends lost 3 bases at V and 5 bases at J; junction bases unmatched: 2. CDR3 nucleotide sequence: TGTGCCAGCAGCCAGGGACAGGGGGCTAACGAGCAGTACTTC. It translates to CASSQGQGANEQYF.

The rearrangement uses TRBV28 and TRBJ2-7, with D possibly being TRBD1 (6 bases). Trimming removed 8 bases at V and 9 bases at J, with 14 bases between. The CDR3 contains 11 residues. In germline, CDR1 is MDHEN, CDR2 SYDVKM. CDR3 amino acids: CASGQRKGQYF. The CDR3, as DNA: TGTGCCAGCGGACAGAGGAAGGGGCAGTACTTC. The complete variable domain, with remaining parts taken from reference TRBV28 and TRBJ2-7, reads DVKVTQSSRYLVKRTGEKVFLECVQDMDHENMFWYRQDPGLGLRLIYFSYDVKMKEKGDIPEGYSVSREKKERFSLILESASTNQTSMYLCASGQRKGQYFGPGTRLTVT.